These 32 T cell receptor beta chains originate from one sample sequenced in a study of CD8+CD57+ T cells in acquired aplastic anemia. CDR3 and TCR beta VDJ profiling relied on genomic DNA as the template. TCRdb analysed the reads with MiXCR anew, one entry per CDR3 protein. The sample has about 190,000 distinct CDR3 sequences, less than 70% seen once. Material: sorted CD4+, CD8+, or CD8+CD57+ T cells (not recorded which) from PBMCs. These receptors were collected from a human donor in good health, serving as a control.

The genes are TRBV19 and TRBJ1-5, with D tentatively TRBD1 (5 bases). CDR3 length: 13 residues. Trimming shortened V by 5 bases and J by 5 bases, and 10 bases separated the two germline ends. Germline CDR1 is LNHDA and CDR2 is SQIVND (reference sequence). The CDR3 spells CASSAGEHQPQHF. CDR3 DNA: TGTGCCAGTAGTGCGGGGGAACATCAGCCCCAGCATTTT.

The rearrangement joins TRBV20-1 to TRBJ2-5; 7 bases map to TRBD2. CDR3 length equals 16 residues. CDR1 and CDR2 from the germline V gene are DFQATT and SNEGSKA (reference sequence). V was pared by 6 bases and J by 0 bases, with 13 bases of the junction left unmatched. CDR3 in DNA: TGCAGTGCCGCGAGCAACCCGGGACTACACCAAGAGACCCAGTACTTC. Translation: CSAASNPGLHQETQYF.

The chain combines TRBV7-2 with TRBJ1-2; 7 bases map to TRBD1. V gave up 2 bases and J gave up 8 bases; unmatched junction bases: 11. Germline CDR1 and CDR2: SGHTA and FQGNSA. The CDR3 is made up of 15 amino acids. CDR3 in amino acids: CASSLSGTATGGYTF. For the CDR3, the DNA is TGTGCCAGCAGCTTATCCGGGACAGCCACTGGCGGCTACACCTTC.

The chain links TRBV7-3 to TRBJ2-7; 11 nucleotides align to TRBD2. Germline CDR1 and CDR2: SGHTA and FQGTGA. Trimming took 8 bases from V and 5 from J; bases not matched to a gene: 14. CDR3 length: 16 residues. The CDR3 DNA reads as TGTGCCAGCTCACCAACCCTAGCGGGAGGCCGCGACGAGCAGTACTTC. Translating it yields CASSPTLAGGRDEQYF.

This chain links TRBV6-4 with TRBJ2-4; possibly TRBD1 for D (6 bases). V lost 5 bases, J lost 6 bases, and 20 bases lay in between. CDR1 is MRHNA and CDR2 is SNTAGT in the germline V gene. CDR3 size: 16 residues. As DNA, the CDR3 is TGTGCCAGCAGTTATGTAAGGGACACTGGGGGAAACATTCAGTACTTC. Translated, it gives CASSYVRDTGGNIQYF.

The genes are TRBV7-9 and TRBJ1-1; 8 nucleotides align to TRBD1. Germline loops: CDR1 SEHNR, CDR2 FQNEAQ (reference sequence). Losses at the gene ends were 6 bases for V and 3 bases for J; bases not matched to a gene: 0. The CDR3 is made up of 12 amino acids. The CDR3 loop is CASRGQDTEAFF. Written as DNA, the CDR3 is TGTGCCAGCAGGGGACAGGACACTGAAGCTTTCTTT.

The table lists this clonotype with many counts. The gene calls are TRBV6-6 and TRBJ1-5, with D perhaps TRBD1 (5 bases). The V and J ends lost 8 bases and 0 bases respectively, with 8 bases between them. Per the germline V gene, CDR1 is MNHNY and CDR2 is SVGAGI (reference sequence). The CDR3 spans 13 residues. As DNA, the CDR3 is TGTGCCAGCGTACAGGATAGCAATCAGCCCCAGCATTTT. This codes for CASVQDSNQPQHF.

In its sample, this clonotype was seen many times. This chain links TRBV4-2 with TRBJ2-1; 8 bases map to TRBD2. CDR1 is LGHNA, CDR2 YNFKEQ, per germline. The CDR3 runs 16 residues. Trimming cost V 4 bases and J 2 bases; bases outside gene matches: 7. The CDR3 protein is CASSPTGTRAYNEQFF. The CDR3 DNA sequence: TGTGCCAGCAGCCCCACCGGGACTAGGGCCTACAATGAGCAGTTCTTC.

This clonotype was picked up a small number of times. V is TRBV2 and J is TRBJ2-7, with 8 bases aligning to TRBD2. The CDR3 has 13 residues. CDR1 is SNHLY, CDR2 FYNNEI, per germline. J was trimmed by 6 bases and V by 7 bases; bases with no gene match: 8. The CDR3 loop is CASTPGLVGEQYF. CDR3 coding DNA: TGTGCCAGCACCCCGGGACTAGTAGGCGAGCAGTACTTC.

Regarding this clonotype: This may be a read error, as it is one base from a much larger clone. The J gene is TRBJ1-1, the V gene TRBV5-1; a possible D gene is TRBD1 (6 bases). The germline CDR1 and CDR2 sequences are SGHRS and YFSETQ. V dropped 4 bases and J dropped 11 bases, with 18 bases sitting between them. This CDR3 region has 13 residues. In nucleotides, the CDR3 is TGCGCCAGCAGCCAAGAAGTTAAGGGGGTGGCTTTCTTT. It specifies CASSQEVKGVAFF. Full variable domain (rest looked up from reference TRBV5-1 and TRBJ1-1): KAGVTQTPRYLIKTRGQQVTLSCSPISGHRSVSWYQQTPGQGLQFLFEYFSETQRNKGNFPGRFSGRQFSNSRSEMNVSTLELGDSALYLCASSQEVKGVAFFGQGTRLTVV.

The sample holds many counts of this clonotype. CDR3 in amino acids: CSAVNGQVINSPLHF. CDR3 nucleotide sequence: TGCAGTGCTGTCAACGGACAGGTTATTAATTCACCCCTCCACTTT. This chain uses TRBV20-1 with TRBJ1-6, with 7 bases aligning to TRBD1. CDR1 and CDR2 from the germline V gene are DFQATT and SNEGSKA (reference sequence). The V segment lost 5 bases and the J segment 6 bases; nucleotides outside the gene matches: 10. The CDR3 runs to 15 residues.

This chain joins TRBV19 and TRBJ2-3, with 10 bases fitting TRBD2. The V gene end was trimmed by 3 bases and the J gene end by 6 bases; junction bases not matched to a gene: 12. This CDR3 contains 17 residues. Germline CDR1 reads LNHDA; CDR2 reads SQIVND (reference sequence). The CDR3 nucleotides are TGTGCCAGTAGTATGTATGAGCGGGGGGGCCGTATGGATACGCAGTATTTT. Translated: CASSMYERGGRMDTQYF.

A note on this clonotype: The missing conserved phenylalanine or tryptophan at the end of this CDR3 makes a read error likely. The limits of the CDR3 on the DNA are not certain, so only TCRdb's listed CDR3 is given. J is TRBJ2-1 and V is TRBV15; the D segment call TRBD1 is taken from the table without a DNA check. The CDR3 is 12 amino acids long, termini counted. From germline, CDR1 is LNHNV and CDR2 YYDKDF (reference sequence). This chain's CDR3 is CATSRDLGQSSY.

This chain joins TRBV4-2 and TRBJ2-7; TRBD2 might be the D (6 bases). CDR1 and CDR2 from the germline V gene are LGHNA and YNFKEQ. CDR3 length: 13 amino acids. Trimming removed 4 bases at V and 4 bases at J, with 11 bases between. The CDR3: CASSRGLSYEQYF. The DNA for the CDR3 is TGTGCCAGCAGCCGGGGACTTTCTTACGAGCAGTACTTC.

CDR3 amino acids: CATSRVSGSSGANVLTF. CDR3 bases: TGTGCCACCAGCAGAGTTTCGGGATCCTCTGGGGCCAACGTCCTGACTTTC. This chain uses TRBV15 with TRBJ2-6; a weak D match, TRBD2 (5 bases). The length of the CDR3 is 17 residues. Trimming removed 1 base from V and 0 bases from J, with 10 bases in between. Per germline, CDR1 LNHNV and CDR2 YYDKDF (reference sequence).

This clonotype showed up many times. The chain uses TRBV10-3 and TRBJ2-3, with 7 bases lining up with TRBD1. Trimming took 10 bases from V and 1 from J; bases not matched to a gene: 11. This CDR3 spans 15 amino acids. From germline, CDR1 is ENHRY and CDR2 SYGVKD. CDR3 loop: CATTGTVGGTDTQYF. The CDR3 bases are TGTGCCACCACCGGGACAGTCGGGGGCACAGATACGCAGTATTTT.

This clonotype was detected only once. The CDR3 DNA sequence: TGTGCCAGCAGTGAAGGATTAGCCGGACTAGCGGAGTACAATGAGCAGTTCTTC. Translation gives CASSEGLAGLAEYNEQFF. The rearrangement uses TRBV2 and TRBJ2-1, with 10 bases identical to TRBD2. The germline V gene has CDR1 SNHLY and CDR2 FYNNEI. This CDR3 is 18 amino acids long. Unmatched junction bases numbered 10, after V lost 1 base and J lost 4 bases. Full variable domain (missing parts from reference TRBV2 and TRBJ2-1): EPEVTQTPSHQVTQMGQEVILRCVPISNHLYFYWYRQILGQKVEFLVSFYNNEISEKSEIFDDQFSVERPDGSNFTLKIRSTKLEDSAMYFCASSEGLAGLAEYNEQFFGPGTRLTVL.

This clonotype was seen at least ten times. The CDR3 loop is CSASPQAGDTQYF. CDR3 in DNA: TGCAGTGCTAGCCCCCAGGCTGGGGATACGCAGTATTTT. The chain is built from TRBV20-1 and TRBJ2-3; D unresolved. CDR3 length equals 13 residues. The germline CDR1 and CDR2 sequences are DFQATT and SNEGSKA (reference sequence). Trimming removed 3 bases from V and 6 bases from J, with 13 bases in between.

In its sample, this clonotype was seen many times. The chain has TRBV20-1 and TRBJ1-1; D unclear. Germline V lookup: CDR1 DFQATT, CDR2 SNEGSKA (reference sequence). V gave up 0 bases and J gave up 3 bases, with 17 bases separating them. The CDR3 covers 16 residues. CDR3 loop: CSARDPGPILDTEAFF. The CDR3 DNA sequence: TGCAGTGCTAGAGACCCCGGGCCAATCTTGGACACTGAAGCTTTCTTT.

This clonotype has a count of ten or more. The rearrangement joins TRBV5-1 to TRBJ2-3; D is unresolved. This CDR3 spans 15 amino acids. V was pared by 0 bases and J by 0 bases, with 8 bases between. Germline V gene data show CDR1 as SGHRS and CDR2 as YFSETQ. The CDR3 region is CASSLGQTSTDTQYF. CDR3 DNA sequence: TGCGCCAGCAGCTTGGGGCAGACTAGCACAGATACGCAGTATTTT.

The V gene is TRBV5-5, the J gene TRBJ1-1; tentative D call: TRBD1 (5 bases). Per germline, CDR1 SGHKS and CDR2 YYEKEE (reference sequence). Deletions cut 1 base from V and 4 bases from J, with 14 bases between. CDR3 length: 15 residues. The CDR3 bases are TGTGCCAGCAGCTTGAGGCCAGGGCAAGGCACTGAAGCTTTCTTT. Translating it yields CASSLRPGQGTEAFF.

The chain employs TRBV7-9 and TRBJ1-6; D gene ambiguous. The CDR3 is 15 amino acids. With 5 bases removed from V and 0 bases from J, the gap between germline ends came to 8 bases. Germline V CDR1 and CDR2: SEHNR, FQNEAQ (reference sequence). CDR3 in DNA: TGTGCCAGCAGCCCGTATCTCTCCTATAATTCACCCCTCCACTTT. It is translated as CASSPYLSYNSPLHF.

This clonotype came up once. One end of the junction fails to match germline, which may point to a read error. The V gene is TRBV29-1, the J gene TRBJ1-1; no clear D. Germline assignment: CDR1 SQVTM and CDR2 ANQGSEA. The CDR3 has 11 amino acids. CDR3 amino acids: CRGQRNTEAFF. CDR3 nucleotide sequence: TGCAGAGGGCAGCGGAACACTGAAGCCTTCTTT.

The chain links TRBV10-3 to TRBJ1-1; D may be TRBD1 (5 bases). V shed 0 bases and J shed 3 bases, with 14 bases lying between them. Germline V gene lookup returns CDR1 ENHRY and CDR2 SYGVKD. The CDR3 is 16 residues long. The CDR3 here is CAISESIWTRDTEAFF. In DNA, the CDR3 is TGTGCCATCAGTGAGTCGATCTGGACAAGGGACACTGAAGCTTTCTTT.

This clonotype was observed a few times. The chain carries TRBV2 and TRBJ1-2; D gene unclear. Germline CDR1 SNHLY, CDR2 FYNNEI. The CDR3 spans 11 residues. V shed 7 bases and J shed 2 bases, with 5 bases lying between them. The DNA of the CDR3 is TGTGCCAGCATGGGGAACTATGGCTACACCTTC. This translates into CASMGNYGYTF.

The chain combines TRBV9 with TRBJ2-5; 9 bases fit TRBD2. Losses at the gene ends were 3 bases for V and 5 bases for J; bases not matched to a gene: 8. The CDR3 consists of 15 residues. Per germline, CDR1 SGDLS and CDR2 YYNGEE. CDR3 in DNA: TGTGCCAGCAGCGAGCGGGGGGCCGGGGTGGAGACCCAGTACTTC. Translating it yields CASSERGAGVETQYF.

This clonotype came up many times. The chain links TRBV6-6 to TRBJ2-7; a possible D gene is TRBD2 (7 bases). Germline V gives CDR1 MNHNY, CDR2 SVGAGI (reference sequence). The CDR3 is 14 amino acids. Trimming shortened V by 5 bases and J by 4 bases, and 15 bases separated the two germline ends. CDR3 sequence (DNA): TGTGCCAGCAGTGGATCGGGGGGCGTATACGAGCAGTACTTC. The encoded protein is CASSGSGGVYEQYF.

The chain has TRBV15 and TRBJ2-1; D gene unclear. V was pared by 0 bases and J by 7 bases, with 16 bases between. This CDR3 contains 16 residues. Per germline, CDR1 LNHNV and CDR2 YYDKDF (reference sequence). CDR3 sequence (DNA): TGTGCCACCAGCAGAGATGTGGGGTTAAAAGGAAATGAGCAGTTCTTC. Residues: CATSRDVGLKGNEQFF.

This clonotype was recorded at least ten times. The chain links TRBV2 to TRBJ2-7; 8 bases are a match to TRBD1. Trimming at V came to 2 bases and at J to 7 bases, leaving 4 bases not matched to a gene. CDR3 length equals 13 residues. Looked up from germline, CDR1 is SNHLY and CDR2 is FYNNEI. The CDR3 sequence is CASSEQGAREQYF. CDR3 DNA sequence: TGTGCCAGCAGTGAACAGGGGGCGAGGGAGCAGTACTTC.

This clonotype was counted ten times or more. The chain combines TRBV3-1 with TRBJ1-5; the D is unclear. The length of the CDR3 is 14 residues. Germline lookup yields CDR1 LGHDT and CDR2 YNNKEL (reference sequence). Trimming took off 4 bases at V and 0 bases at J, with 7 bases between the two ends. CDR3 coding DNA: TGTGCCAGCAGCCTCCGAGGTAGCAATCAGCCCCAGCATTTT. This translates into CASSLRGSNQPQHF.

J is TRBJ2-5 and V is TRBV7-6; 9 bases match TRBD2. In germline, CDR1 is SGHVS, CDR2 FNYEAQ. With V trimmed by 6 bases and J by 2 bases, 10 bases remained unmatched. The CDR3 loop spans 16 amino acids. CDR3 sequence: CASSEQGGLAQETQYF. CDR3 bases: TGTGCCAGCAGTGAACAGGGAGGACTAGCGCAAGAGACCCAGTACTTC.

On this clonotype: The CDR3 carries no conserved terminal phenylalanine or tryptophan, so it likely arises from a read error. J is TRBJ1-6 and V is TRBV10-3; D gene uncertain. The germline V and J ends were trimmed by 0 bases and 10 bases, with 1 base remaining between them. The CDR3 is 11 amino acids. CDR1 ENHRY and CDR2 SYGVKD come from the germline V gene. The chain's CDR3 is CAISESSPLHL. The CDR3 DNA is TGTGCCATCAGTGAGTCATCACCCCTCCACCTT.